The 28 T cell receptor beta chains given below trace back to one sample, sequenced in a study of shared clonotypes between healthy human individuals. Measured with immunoSEQ multiplex PCR; TCRdb has only the in-frame clones, and not every one. The sample gives more than 1.2 million clones, 98% to 99% of which show up once; 0.36% is in the top ten. Sequenced input: naive CD4+ T cells sorted from blood. The subset here: CD45RA+ positively selected. All receptors derive from a man aged 25-40 years in good health.

This clone was detected once. The chain couples TRBV7-9 to TRBJ2-3, with 7 bases identical to TRBD1. The CDR3 has 15 residues. V dropped 5 bases and J dropped 2; count of bases not matched to a gene: 7. CDR1 is SEHNR and CDR2 is FQNEAQ in the germline V gene (reference sequence). CDR3 sequence reads: CASSPLGQNTDTQYF. CDR3 DNA: TGTGCCAGCAGCCCTCTGGGACAGAACACAGATACGCAGTATTTT.

This chain connects TRBV18 to TRBJ2-7; D perhaps matches TRBD2 (6 bases). V lost 6 bases to trimming and J lost 6 bases, with 18 bases between them. Germline-derived CDR1 and CDR2 are KGHSH and LQKENI. This CDR3 contains 14 residues. In nucleotides, the CDR3 is TGTGCCAGCTCGTCTAGCGTCGCACCCAGCGAGCAGTACTTC. Protein: CASSSSVAPSEQYF.

The table lists this clone with a count of one. The chain recombines TRBV7-8 with TRBJ2-7; D possibly corresponds to TRBD1 (5 bases). Trimming cost V 2 bases and J 5 bases, with 13 bases left between them. The CDR3 loop spans 14 amino acids. Looked up from germline, CDR1 is SGHVS and CDR2 is FQNEAQ. For the CDR3, the DNA is TGTGCCAGCAGCTTACCTCCAGGGTACGACGAGCAGTACTTC. Its protein product is CASSLPPGYDEQYF.

Only one count was recorded for this clone. V and J are TRBV19 and TRBJ2-1; a possible D gene is TRBD2 (5 bases). The germline CDR1 and CDR2 sequences are LNHDA and SQIVND (reference sequence). CDR3 length equals 14 residues. V was cut by 5 bases and J by 8 bases, with 16 bases left in between. CDR3 sequence (DNA): TGTGCCAGTAGTTTCGGGCCGGGGTTCGATGAGCAGTTCTTC. It translates to CASSFGPGFDEQFF.

V gene TRBV5-1 combines with J gene TRBJ2-3; 9 nucleotides align to TRBD2. The CDR3 spans 18 residues. The germline V gene encodes CDR1 SGHRS and CDR2 YFSETQ. Trimming cost V 1 base and J 0 bases; bases outside gene matches: 9. CDR3 protein: CASSLTRLADTSTDTQYF. The CDR3 bases are TGCGCCAGCAGCTTGACCAGACTAGCGGATACTAGCACAGATACGCAGTATTTT.

The V call is TRBV15, the J call TRBJ2-1; weak D call: TRBD1 (5 bases). The V gene lost 0 bases and the J gene lost 6 bases, with 18 bases spanning the gap. The CDR3 is 17 amino acids. Germline loops: CDR1 LNHNV, CDR2 YYDKDF (reference sequence). The DNA for the CDR3 is TGTGCCACCAGCAGAGATTTAAGGGGTGGGTTGAGCAATGAGCAGTTCTTC. The encoded protein is CATSRDLRGGLSNEQFF.

This sequence joins TRBV11-1 and TRBJ2-1, with 7 bases fitting TRBD1. J lost 2 bases, V lost 2 bases, and 6 bases had no gene match. There are 16 residues in the CDR3. Germline CDR1 SGHAT, CDR2 FQDESV (reference sequence). As DNA, the CDR3 is TGTGCCAGCAGCTTACTGGGACAGAACACCTACAATGAGCAGTTCTTC. Its protein is CASSLLGQNTYNEQFF.

V usage is TRBV4-1 and J usage is TRBJ1-2; tentative D call: TRBD1 (6 bases). The CDR3 extends over 15 amino acids. Trimming cost V 4 bases and J 8 bases, with 20 bases left between them. Looked up from germline, CDR1 is MGHRA and CDR2 is YSYEKL. The chain's CDR3 is CASSRLGHPSGGYTF. CDR3 DNA: TGCGCCAGCAGCCGACTGGGACACCCAAGTGGAGGCTACACCTTC.

This clone has a handful of counts. The chain has TRBV5-1 and TRBJ2-2; 8 bases are shared with TRBD2. The CDR3 consists of 15 residues. Germline CDR1 SGHRS, CDR2 YFSETQ. The trim removed 4 bases at V and 7 bases at J, leaving 9 bases unmatched. CDR3 coding DNA: TGCGCCAGCAGCCACCGCGGGGGGAAAGGCGGGGAGCTGTTTTTT. Its translation is CASSHRGGKGGELFF.

The J gene is TRBJ2-1, the V gene TRBV4-2; a weak D match, TRBD2 (6 bases). This CDR3 has 18 amino acids. The germline V gene has CDR1 LGHNA and CDR2 YNFKEQ. The V gene lost 1 base and the J gene lost 8 bases, with 24 bases spanning the gap. The CDR3 DNA sequence: TGTGCCAGCAGCCAAGGAAGCGCTTTCGGGAGAGTTGTCGATGAGCAGTTCTTC. Translated: CASSQGSAFGRVVDEQFF.

On this clone: This sample includes further DNA sequences coding for the same CDR3. The chain couples TRBV5-1 to TRBJ2-6; D remains ambiguous. The V end lost 2 bases, the J end lost 0 bases, and 6 bases lay between the germline ends. CDR3 size: 15 residues. The germline gives CDR1 SGHRS, CDR2 YFSETQ. CDR3 DNA: TGCGCCAGCAGCTTAGGCCCCTCTGGGGCCAACGTCCTGACTTTC. This encodes CASSLGPSGANVLTF.

The rearrangement uses TRBV4-3 and TRBJ2-7; D is possibly TRBD1 (6 bases). V lost 0 bases, J lost 7 bases, and 16 bases lay in between. Germline V gene data show CDR1 as LGHNA and CDR2 as YSLEER. This CDR3 is built from 15 residues. The CDR3 sequence: CASSQDPKARGEQYF. The CDR3 DNA reads TGCGCCAGCAGCCAAGATCCGAAGGCCAGGGGTGAGCAGTACTTC.

The gene calls are TRBV30 and TRBJ2-7; D is undetermined. Germline CDR1 is GTSNPN and CDR2 is SVGIG (reference sequence). Trimming left V 2 bases short and J 3 bases short, with 11 bases between. The CDR3 extends over 13 amino acids. This CDR3 is CAWSSRIGYEQYF. CDR3 nucleotide sequence: TGTGCCTGGAGTTCCAGGATAGGCTACGAGCAGTACTTC. Supplemented by reference TRBV30 and TRBJ2-7, the full variable domain reads SQTIHQWPATLVQPVGSPLSLECTVEGTSNPNLYWYRQAAGRGLQLLFYSVGIGQISSEVPQNLSASRPQDRQFILSSKKLLLSDSGFYLCAWSSRIGYEQYFGPGTRLTVT.

V is TRBV18 and J is TRBJ2-3, with 7 bases fitting TRBD2. The CDR3 sequence is 15 residues long. Germline CDR1 is KGHSH and CDR2 is LQKENI. With V trimmed by 2 bases and J by 4 bases, 6 bases remained unmatched. CDR3: CASSPGEGRADTQYF. DNA for the CDR3: TGTGCCAGCTCACCAGGGGAGGGCCGGGCAGATACGCAGTATTTT.

Notes on this clone: This sample also contains other DNA sequences that code for the same CDR3. The V gene is TRBV5-1, the J gene TRBJ2-1, with 8 bases aligning to TRBD2. Germline CDR1 reads SGHRS; CDR2 reads YFSETQ. J lost 4 bases, V lost 4 bases, and 7 bases had no gene match. The CDR3 is made up of 15 amino acids. The CDR3 region is CASSRTGTSYNEQFF. CDR3 sequence (DNA): TGCGCCAGCAGCAGAACCGGGACTAGTTACAATGAGCAGTTCTTC. Combining the CDR3 with reference TRBV5-1 and TRBJ2-1 gives the whole variable domain KAGVTQTPRYLIKTRGQQVTLSCSPISGHRSVSWYQQTPGQGLQFLFEYFSETQRNKGNFPGRFSGRQFSNSRSEMNVSTLELGDSALYLCASSRTGTSYNEQFFGPGTRLTVL.

The CDR3 spells CASSLHTGTSGNEQFF. DNA for the CDR3: TGTGCCAGCAGTTTACACACCGGGACTAGCGGAAATGAGCAGTTCTTC. The genes are TRBV28 and TRBJ2-1; 11 positions agree with TRBD2. This CDR3 comprises 16 residues. Germline lookup yields CDR1 MDHEN and CDR2 SYDVKM. J lost 7 bases, V lost 2 bases, and 7 bases had no gene match.

The chain links TRBV5-1 to TRBJ2-3; D gene unclear. Germline values: CDR1 SGHRS, CDR2 YFSETQ. CDR3 length: 14 residues. Trimming took off 6 bases at V and 0 bases at J, with 11 bases between the two ends. CDR3 in DNA: TGCGCCAGCACGGCAGACTTTAGCACAGATACGCAGTATTTT. Protein: CASTADFSTDTQYF.

The chain uses TRBV9 and TRBJ2-7, with D possibly matching TRBD1 (6 bases). CDR3 size: 14 residues. Trimming cost V 0 bases and J 5 bases, with 12 bases left between them. Looked up from germline, CDR1 is SGDLS and CDR2 is YYNGEE. The CDR3 here is CASSVVGRTDEQYF. The CDR3 DNA sequence: TGTGCCAGCAGCGTAGTAGGACGGACAGACGAGCAGTACTTC.

This chain links TRBV7-9 with TRBJ1-1; a possible D gene is TRBD1 (5 bases). Per the germline V gene, CDR1 is SEHNR and CDR2 is FQNEAQ (reference sequence). Trimming shortened V by 3 bases and J by 4 bases, and 6 bases separated the two germline ends. This CDR3 is built from 12 residues. The CDR3 region has the DNA TGTGCCAGCAGCTTCAGGGCCACTGAAGCTTTCTTT. The encoded protein is CASSFRATEAFF.

The rearrangement joins TRBV30 to TRBJ1-1, with D uncertain. Trimming stripped 4 bases from V and 3 bases from J, with 12 bases between. Germline CDR1 GTSNPN, CDR2 SVGIG (reference sequence). The CDR3 extends over 13 amino acids. The DNA for the CDR3 is TGTGCCTGGACCTGGCGATCGGACACTGAAGCTTTCTTT. As protein: CAWTWRSDTEAFF.

This clone has a single count. The genes are TRBV19 and TRBJ1-2; D not certain. This CDR3 has 15 residues. Germline-derived CDR1 and CDR2 are LNHDA and SQIVND (reference sequence). V dropped 3 bases and J dropped 0 bases, with 11 bases sitting between them. The CDR3 sequence: CASSIEGNANYGYTF. The CDR3 region has the DNA TGTGCCAGTAGTATCGAGGGCAACGCTAACTATGGCTACACCTTC.

The rearrangement uses TRBV6-9 and TRBJ2-3; tentatively, D is TRBD2 (6 bases). Germline V gene lookup returns CDR1 MNHGY and CDR2 SVAAGI. This CDR3 is 17 amino acids long. V was trimmed by 0 bases and J by 1 base, leaving 14 bases between them. CDR3 bases: TGTGCCAGCAGTTATTCGAGGCTAGCGACTCGCACAGATACGCAGTATTTT. Residues: CASSYSRLATRTDTQYF.

The V and J genes are TRBV6-1 and TRBJ1-5; D is ambiguous. The CDR3 runs 13 residues. Deletions cut 2 bases from V and 4 bases from J, with 6 bases between. Germline V CDR1 and CDR2: MNHNS, SASEGT. CDR3 DNA: TGTGCCAGCAGTGAAAGGTCTAATCAGCCCCAGCATTTT. Translated: CASSERSNQPQHF.

The rearrangement joins TRBV6-1 to TRBJ1-2; 9 nucleotides line up with TRBD1. The CDR3 covers 14 residues. V lost 8 bases to trimming and J lost 3 bases; unmatched junction nucleotides: 7. CDR1 is MNHNS, CDR2 SASEGT, per germline. CDR3 coding DNA: TGTGCCAGCGGACCCGGACAGGGGTACTATGGCTACACCTTC. The encoded protein is CASGPGQGYYGYTF.

The chain has TRBV5-5 and TRBJ2-3; 8 nucleotides align to TRBD2. This CDR3 region has 15 residues. The V and J ends lost 2 bases and 4 bases, in that order; junction bases with no gene match: 6. Germline V gene lookup returns CDR1 SGHKS and CDR2 YYEKEE (reference sequence). The CDR3 nucleotides read TGTGCCAGCAGCTTATCCCTGACTAGCGCAGATACGCAGTATTTT. This translates into CASSLSLTSADTQYF.

V gene TRBV14 combines with J gene TRBJ2-7; maybe TRBD1 (6 bases). The CDR3 length is 17 residues. Germline CDR1 is SGHDN and CDR2 is FVKESK. Trimming cost V 1 base and J 9 bases, with 25 bases left between them. CDR3 nucleotide sequence: TGTGCCAGCAGCCAAGGTGTACGACAGGCCGAAGACCTGGGGCAGTACTTC. Translated: CASSQGVRQAEDLGQYF. The full variable domain, with the rest looked up from reference TRBV14 and TRBJ2-7, is EAGVTQFPSHSVIEKGQTVTLRCDPISGHDNLYWYRRVMGKEIKFLLHFVKESKQDESGMPNNRFLAERTGGTYSTLKVQPAELEDSGVYFCASSQGVRQAEDLGQYFGPGTRLTVT.

This clone occurred once. J is TRBJ2-7 and V is TRBV14, with 9 positions matching TRBD2. J lost 5 bases, V lost 4 bases, and 9 bases had no gene match. The CDR3 sequence is 15 residues long. Germline V gene data show CDR1 as SGHDN and CDR2 as FVKESK. The CDR3 DNA sequence: TGTGCCAGCAGCCGCCTGACTAGCGGCTCTCACGAGCAGTACTTC. It specifies CASSRLTSGSHEQYF.

The rearrangement joins TRBV7-2 to TRBJ1-5; D is unclear. The CDR3 consists of 15 residues. Germline lookup yields CDR1 SGHTA and CDR2 FQGNSA. The V end lost 1 base, the J end lost 2 bases, and 9 bases lay between the germline ends. CDR3 in amino acids: CASSLGQLGNQPQHF. In nucleotides, the CDR3 is TGTGCCAGCAGCTTAGGGCAGCTGGGCAATCAGCCCCAGCATTTT. Using reference TRBV7-2 and TRBJ1-5 for the parts outside the CDR3, the full variable domain is GAGVSQSPSNKVTEKGKDVELRCDPISGHTALYWYRQSLGQGLEFLIYFQGNSAPDKSGLPSDRFSAERTGGSVSTLTIQRTQQEDSAVYLCASSLGQLGNQPQHFGDGTRLSIL.